Presented here are 30 T cell receptor beta chains from one specimen sequenced in a study of T cells of healthy individuals. TCRdb called the 5' RACE reads again in MiXCR, with one record for every CDR3 protein. This table holds about 96,000 distinct CDR3 sequences, under 20% found once. The receptor source for this set is a human donor in good health.

The chain carries TRBV12-3 or TRBV12-4 and TRBJ1-4; a possible D gene is TRBD1 (6 bases). The germline V and J ends were trimmed by 5 bases and 7 bases, with 14 bases remaining between them. This CDR3 contains 14 residues. The CDR3, as DNA: TGTGCCAGCAGTGGACCCGTCAGGGGTGAAAAACTGTTTTTT. Amino acids: CASSGPVRGEKLFF.

This clonotype occurred a few times. The chain joins TRBV24-1 to TRBJ2-1; 10 nucleotides match TRBD2. The CDR3 loop spans 20 amino acids. The J segment lost 0 bases and the V segment lost 4 bases, leaving 14 bases of the junction unmatched. Per the germline V gene, CDR1 is KGHDR and CDR2 is SFDVKD. The CDR3 DNA reads as TGTGCCACCAGTGACCCTCACCAACTAGCGGGGTCGAGCTCCTACAATGAGCAGTTCTTC. This encodes CATSDPHQLAGSSSYNEQFF.

This clonotype has a count of ten or more. The V and J genes are TRBV7-8 and TRBJ2-7; the D gene could be TRBD1 or TRBD2 (5 bases each). Looked up from germline, CDR1 is SGHVS and CDR2 is FQNEAQ. V was pared by 0 bases and J by 2 bases, with 14 bases between. This CDR3 contains 16 residues. The CDR3 nucleotides read TGTGCCAGCAGCTTAGCGGTGGGGGATGCCCCCTACGAGCAGTACTTC. The encoded protein is CASSLAVGDAPYEQYF.

This clonotype has just a few counts. The genes are TRBV6-5 and TRBJ2-1; D may correspond to TRBD1 or TRBD2 (5 bases each). The V gene lost 2 bases and the J gene lost 5 bases, with 10 bases spanning the gap. Germline lookup yields CDR1 MNHEY and CDR2 SVGAGI. CDR3 length: 14 amino acids. In nucleotides, the CDR3 is TGTGCCAGCAGTTACAGGGGAGCAGACAATGAGCAGTTCTTC. This gives the protein CASSYRGADNEQFF.

This clonotype turned up a few times. The genes are TRBV4-1 and TRBJ1-2; D unresolved. The CDR3 sequence is 13 residues long. The V gene's germline CDR1 is MGHRA and CDR2 YSYEKL. Trimming removed 4 bases from V and 0 bases from J, with 6 bases in between. The CDR3 DNA is TGCGCCAGCAGCCCGACTACTAACTATGGCTACACCTTC. Amino acid sequence: CASSPTTNYGYTF.

The V call is TRBV10-3, the J call TRBJ1-2, with D tentatively TRBD1 (6 bases). V was shortened by 4 bases and J by 8 bases, with 14 bases between the two germline ends. From germline, CDR1 is ENHRY and CDR2 SYGVKD. CDR3 length equals 13 residues. Here the CDR3 reads CAISVDSWGGYTF. Written as DNA, the CDR3 is TGTGCCATCAGTGTGGACAGTTGGGGAGGCTACACCTTC.

This clonotype has a single count. The chain uses TRBV5-1 and TRBJ2-7; D call uncertain. Germline lookup yields CDR1 SGHRS and CDR2 YFSETQ. The germline V and J ends were trimmed by 0 bases and 3 bases, with 16 bases remaining between them. This CDR3 is built from 16 residues. CDR3 sequence: CASSLASASTVYEQYF. The CDR3 coding sequence is TGCGCCAGCAGCTTGGCCAGTGCGTCAACAGTCTACGAGCAGTACTTC.

The chain employs TRBV5-6 and TRBJ1-6, with unresolved D. CDR3 length: 14 amino acids. The ends were cut back, 1 base at V and 9 bases at J, with 11 bases in the middle. CDR1 and CDR2 from the germline V gene are SGHDT and YYEEEE. CDR3 in amino acids: CASSLPGRGSPLHF. As DNA, the CDR3 is TGTGCCAGCAGCTTGCCCGGGCGCGGTTCACCCCTCCACTTT.

About this clonotype: This may stem from a read error, because a much larger clone lies one nucleotide away. V is TRBV29-1 and J is TRBJ2-5; D ambiguous. The V and J ends lost 8 bases and 5 bases respectively, with 9 bases between them. The CDR3 has 10 amino acids. The germline V gene has CDR1 SQVTM and CDR2 ANQGSEA. This CDR3 reads CSTFEETQYF. CDR3 nucleotides: TGCAGCACCTTTGAGGAGACCCAGTACTTC. The variable domain in full, completed from reference TRBV29-1 and TRBJ2-5, reads SAVISQKPSRDICQRGTSLTIQCQVDSQVTMMFWYRQQPGQSLTLIATANQGSEATYESGFVIDKFPISRPNLTFSTLTVSNMSPEDSSIYLCSTFEETQYFGPGTRLLVL.

This clonotype was counted a few times. The genes are TRBV6-2 or TRBV6-3 and TRBJ1-2, with 10 bases aligning to TRBD1. V was pared by 7 bases and J by 4 bases, with 12 bases of the junction left unmatched. The CDR3 runs to 16 residues. Looked up from germline, CDR1 is MNHEY and CDR2 is SVGEGT. The CDR3 nucleotides read TGTGCCAGCAACGGGGTCCCGGGACAGGGGACCTATGGCTACACCTTC. This encodes CASNGVPGQGTYGYTF.

This sequence joins TRBV7-8 and TRBJ2-3, with unresolved D. The V gene lost 5 bases and the J gene lost 4 bases, with 13 bases spanning the gap. The CDR3 has 14 residues. From germline, CDR1 is SGHVS and CDR2 FQNEAQ. The CDR3 region is CASSAFWGSDTQYF. CDR3 DNA sequence: TGTGCCAGCAGCGCATTTTGGGGTTCAGATACGCAGTATTTT.

This clonotype was counted ten times or more. The rearrangement uses TRBV10-3 and TRBJ2-3; D remains unclear. Trimming took 0 bases from V and 1 from J, leaving 11 bases between them. The CDR3 spans 16 residues. Germline V CDR1 and CDR2: ENHRY, SYGVKD. The CDR3 DNA follows: TGTGCCATCAGTGAGTCGGCTTTAATTGGCACAGATACGCAGTATTTT. Protein sequence: CAISESALIGTDTQYF.

This clonotype was observed at least ten times. This chain connects TRBV4-3 to TRBJ2-6, with D possibly being TRBD1 or TRBD2 (5 bases each). CDR1 LGHNA and CDR2 YSLEER come from the germline V gene. The ends were cut back, 0 bases at V and 0 bases at J, with 6 bases in the middle. The length of the CDR3 is 16 residues. Here the CDR3 DNA reads TGCGCCAGCAGCCAAGAGGGGACCTCTGGGGCCAACGTCCTGACTTTC. Translating it yields CASSQEGTSGANVLTF.

This chain joins TRBV29-1 and TRBJ1-3, with no clear D. V was clipped by 5 bases and J by 0 bases, with 11 bases between them. The CDR3 spans 14 residues. Germline lookup yields CDR1 SQVTM and CDR2 ANQGSEA. CDR3 region: CSVLVRYSGNTIYF. The CDR3 nucleotides are TGCAGCGTTCTGGTCAGATACTCTGGAAACACCATATATTTT.

This clonotype was detected ten times or more. The genes are TRBV10-3 and TRBJ1-2, with a possible D match to TRBD1 (5 bases). V was trimmed by 2 bases and J by 8 bases, leaving 27 bases between them. The CDR3 loop spans 18 amino acids. Germline CDR1 reads ENHRY; CDR2 reads SYGVKD. The CDR3 sequence is CAISEPEGAKAFLRGYTF. Written as DNA, the CDR3 is TGTGCCATCAGTGAGCCTGAAGGGGCGAAGGCCTTTCTAAGGGGCTACACCTTC.

This clonotype was seen a handful of times. The J gene is TRBJ2-7, the V gene TRBV20-1, with D unclear. The germline V gene has CDR1 DFQATT and CDR2 SNEGSKA (reference sequence). The CDR3 is 15 amino acids. Trimming took 1 base from V and 0 from J, leaving 13 bases between them. Here the CDR3 reads CSARAPGRGSYEQYF. DNA of the CDR3: TGCAGTGCTAGAGCCCCCGGCCGAGGCTCCTACGAGCAGTACTTC.

The chain couples TRBV5-4 to TRBJ2-3; D is undetermined. V lost 4 bases to trimming and J lost 1 base, with 16 bases between them. Germline CDR1 is SGHNT and CDR2 is YYREEE (reference sequence). The CDR3 is 16 amino acids. The CDR3 protein is CASSQARLSGTDTQYF. The CDR3, as DNA: TGTGCCAGCAGCCAGGCTAGGCTCAGCGGCACAGATACGCAGTATTTT.

The rearrangement joins TRBV28 to TRBJ1-2, with unresolved D. The V gene lost 3 bases and the J gene lost 8 bases, with 7 bases spanning the gap. Germline assignment: CDR1 MDHEN and CDR2 SYDVKM. This CDR3 region has 11 residues. The CDR3: CASSFLLGYTF. The CDR3 region has the DNA TGTGCCAGCAGTTTCCTTTTGGGCTACACCTTC.

CDR3 protein: CASTHPGQGDIYGYTF. Written as DNA, the CDR3 is TGTGCCAGCACCCACCCCGGACAGGGGGATATCTATGGCTACACCTTC. The rearrangement links TRBV6-6 to TRBJ1-2; 10 bases fit TRBD1. Germline CDR1 reads MNHNY; CDR2 reads SVGAGI (reference sequence). The CDR3 covers 16 residues. V lost 7 bases to trimming and J lost 4 bases; unmatched junction nucleotides: 12.

The gene calls are TRBV12-3 or TRBV12-4 and TRBJ1-3; D is perhaps TRBD1 (5 bases). The CDR3 length is 13 residues. Trimming took off 3 bases at V and 9 bases at J, with 12 bases between the two ends. The CDR3 DNA sequence: TGTGCCAGCAGTTTGAGTTTTCAGGGCACCATATATTTT. It translates to CASSLSFQGTIYF.

A few counts support this clonotype. The chain is built from TRBV6-5 and TRBJ1-5, with D perhaps TRBD1 (5 bases). The CDR3 is made up of 14 amino acids. In germline, CDR1 is MNHEY, CDR2 SVGAGI. Trimming stripped 2 bases from V and 7 bases from J, with 12 bases between. Here the CDR3 DNA reads TGTGCCAGCAGTTACGGGGCATCAGGGCAGCCCCAGCATTTT. It codes for CASSYGASGQPQHF.

This clonotype was found many times. This chain uses TRBV11-2 with TRBJ1-1; D is ambiguous. The CDR3 contains 15 residues. CDR1 SGHAT and CDR2 FQNNGV come from the germline V gene. V lost 3 bases to trimming and J lost 6 bases, with 17 bases between them. The CDR3 loop is CASSFWVSPLAEAFF. The CDR3 DNA is TGTGCCAGCAGCTTCTGGGTCAGCCCTTTAGCTGAAGCTTTCTTT.

The chain links TRBV6-5 to TRBJ1-2; D uncertain. The CDR3 loop spans 14 amino acids. The V end was cut by 7 bases, the J end by 1 base, with 13 bases between. CDR1 and CDR2 (germline): MNHEY, SVGAGI. CDR3 amino acids: CASKEGLNNYGYTF. CDR3 nucleotide sequence: TGTGCCAGCAAGGAGGGCCTAAATAACTATGGCTACACCTTC.

This sequence joins TRBV11-2 and TRBJ2-1; a possible D gene is TRBD1 (5 bases). Trimming took off 6 bases at V and 0 bases at J, with 9 bases between the two ends. The CDR3 covers 14 residues. Germline V gives CDR1 SGHAT, CDR2 FQNNGV. As DNA, the CDR3 is TGTGCCAGCAGTGTTGACAGCTCCTACAATGAGCAGTTCTTC. Translating it yields CASSVDSSYNEQFF. Together with reference TRBV11-2 and TRBJ2-1, the CDR3 gives the full variable domain: EAGVAQSPRYKIIEKRQSVAFWCNPISGHATLYWYQQILGQGPKLLIQFQNNGVVDDSQLPKDRFSAERLKGVDSTLKIQPAKLEDSAVYLCASSVDSSYNEQFFGPGTRLTVL.

This clonotype was counted only a few times. This chain uses TRBV4-2 with TRBJ1-5, with TRBD1 as a possible D gene (5 bases). The CDR3 runs 14 residues. CDR1 and CDR2 from the germline V gene are LGHNA and YNFKEQ. V shed 1 base and J shed 7 bases, with 11 bases lying between them. The CDR3 spells CASSQGGARQPQHF. As DNA, the CDR3 is TGTGCCAGCAGCCAAGGCGGGGCTCGGCAGCCCCAGCATTTT.

This clonotype came up a few times. This chain joins TRBV4-2 and TRBJ1-1, with D unclear. Trimming pared 7 bases from V and 0 bases from J, leaving 18 bases between. The CDR3 sequence is 16 residues long. Germline values: CDR1 LGHNA, CDR2 YNFKEQ. The CDR3 region has the DNA TGTGCCAGCACCGGGGTTAGAGGGTCGGTGAACACTGAAGCTTTCTTT. Encoded protein: CASTGVRGSVNTEAFF.

This clonotype was seen many times. The rearrangement joins TRBV12-3 or TRBV12-4 to TRBJ1-1; D might be TRBD1 (6 bases). This CDR3 region has 14 residues. Trimming took 0 bases from V and 4 from J, leaving 9 bases between them. In DNA form, the CDR3 reads TGTGCCAGCAGTTTAGCCTACAGGGCCACTGAAGCTTTCTTT. Encoded protein: CASSLAYRATEAFF.

V and J are TRBV4-2 and TRBJ2-3; TRBD2 matches 11 bases. The germline gives CDR1 LGHNA, CDR2 YNFKEQ. J lost 6 bases, V lost 3 bases, and 11 bases had no gene match. The CDR3 consists of 17 residues. The DNA for the CDR3 is TGTGCCAGCAGCCACCCTCTTAGCGGGGGGGCTCGGGATACGCAGTATTTT. The encoded protein is CASSHPLSGGARDTQYF.

The gene calls are TRBV28 and TRBJ2-2; 12 bases agree with TRBD1. The CDR3 sequence is 15 residues long. Trimming took 6 bases from V and 5 from J; bases not matched to a gene: 4. Germline-derived CDR1 and CDR2 are MDHEN and SYDVKM. The CDR3 is CASRGDRGLTGELFF. The CDR3, as DNA: TGTGCCAGCAGGGGGGACAGGGGGCTGACCGGGGAGCTGTTTTTT.

This clonotype was recorded a few times. This sequence joins TRBV7-2 and TRBJ2-2, with D perhaps being TRBD1 or TRBD2 (7 bases each). CDR1 and CDR2 (germline): SGHTA, FQGNSA. CDR3 size: 15 residues. The V gene lost 2 bases and the J gene lost 5 bases, with 12 bases spanning the gap. The CDR3 nucleotides are TGTGCCAGCAGCTTACGGCAGGGGGGGACCGGGGAGCTGTTTTTT. Its protein is CASSLRQGGTGELFF.